This T cell receptor beta chain is from a study of regulatory T cells in long-lasting Graves disease. Study-level results: Limited samples may have lowered accuracy.

Relying on iRepertoire HTBI primers and Arm-PCR of CDR3 regions, the team built TCR beta libraries. Each CDR3 protein is one row after TCRdb ran MiXCR on the multiplex PCR reads. The table shows about 470,000 distinct CDR3 sequences, with roughly 21% occurring only once. Time point: persistent/refractory GD, antithyroid drugs over 5 years with positive TRAb. RNA from PBMCs was the source of the TCR library. Guidelines of the American Thyroid Association were used to diagnose Graves' disease. The V end lost 6 bases, the J end lost 3 bases, and 24 bases lay between the germline ends. Germline CDR1 and CDR2: SGDLS and YYNGEE. CDR3 size: 17 residues. This clonotype was counted a few times. As yet, its antigen is unknown.

Sequences were derived from peripheral blood mononuclear cells (PBMCs), sampled when the disease was refractory, from a patient treated with antithyroid drugs. The chain is built from TRBV9 and TRBJ1-1; perhaps TRBD1 as D (5 bases). The receptor comes from a female donor with Graves disease. The CDR3 sequence: CASNSTPFGARDTEAFF. Here the CDR3 DNA reads TGTGCCAGCAACTCTACTCCTTTCGGGGCGAGGGACACTGAAGCTTTCTTT.